The sequence of this TCR beta chain was determined in a study of blood T cell repertoires in COVID-19. Study as a whole: Both acute and convalescent COVID-19 samples were obtained from the United States, Italy and Spain. Sample material is recorded as cDNA or gDNA derived from T cells, B-cell-depleted T cells, or PBMCs.

The CDR3 runs 15 residues. V lost 1 base and J 6 bases, leaving 12 bases between the germline ends. Germline CDR1 PRHDT, CDR2 FYEKMQ (reference sequence). How the authors handled the data: Reference gene primer amplification gave nucleated cell count estimates. The assay was immunoSEQ multiplex PCR, and TCRdb's table has in-frame clones only and misses some. D and trimming come from the DNA, and the V and J calls and clone size come from that table. The table shows approximately 300,000 clones, with around 92% occurring only once. The receptor was isolated from a man between 18 and 35 years old who had recovered from COVID-19. The sequenced material came from peripheral blood. The chain recombines TRBV13 with TRBJ2-2; D is possibly TRBD1 (6 bases). CDR3 coding DNA: TGTGCCAGCAGCTTAGCCTACAGGGATCCCGGGGAGCTGTTTTTT. Translation: CASSLAYRDPGELFF. Full variable domain (rest looked up from reference TRBV13 and TRBJ2-2): AAGVIQSPRHLIKEKRETATLKCYPIPRHDTVYWYQQGPGQDPQFLISFYEKMQSDKGSIPDRFSAQQFSDYHSELNMSSLELGDSALYFCASSLAYRDPGELFFGEGSRLTVL.